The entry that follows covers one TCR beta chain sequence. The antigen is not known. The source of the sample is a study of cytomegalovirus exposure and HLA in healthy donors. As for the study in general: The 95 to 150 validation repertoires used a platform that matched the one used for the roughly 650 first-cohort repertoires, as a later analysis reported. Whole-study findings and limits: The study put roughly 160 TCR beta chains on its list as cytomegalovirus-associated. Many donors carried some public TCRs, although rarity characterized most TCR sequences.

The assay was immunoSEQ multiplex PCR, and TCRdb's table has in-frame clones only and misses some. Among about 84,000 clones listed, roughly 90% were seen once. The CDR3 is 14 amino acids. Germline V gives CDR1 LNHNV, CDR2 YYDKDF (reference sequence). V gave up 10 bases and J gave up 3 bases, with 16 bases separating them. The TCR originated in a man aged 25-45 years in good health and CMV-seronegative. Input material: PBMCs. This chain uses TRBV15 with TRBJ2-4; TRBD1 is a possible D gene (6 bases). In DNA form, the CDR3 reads TGTGCCATATCTGACAGGAAGGGCAAAAACATTCAGTACTTC. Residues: CAISDRKGKNIQYF. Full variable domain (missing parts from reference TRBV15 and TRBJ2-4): DAMVIQNPRYQVTQFGKPVTLSCSQTLNHNVMYWYQQKSSQAPKLLFHYYDKDFNNEADTPDNFQSRRPNTSFCFLDIRSPGLGDTAMYLCAISDRKGKNIQYFGAGTRLSVL.